These 24 T cell receptor beta chains were all obtained from the same sample, sequenced in a study of regulatory T cells in long-lasting Graves disease. Specified time point: newly diagnosed GD, antithyroid drugs for less than 3 months. Researchers made the TCR library from RNA that was extracted from PBMCs. CDR3-region Arm-PCR and iRepertoire HTBI primers produced the TCR beta libraries. TCRdb redid the calling of the multiplex PCR reads with MiXCR, one entry per CDR3 protein. The sample has about 520,000 distinct CDR3 sequences; more than 10% are singletons. These data also featured in a second study, about T cells in Graves' hyperthyroidism and ophthalmopathy.

The material was peripheral blood mononuclear cells (PBMCs), obtained at new diagnosis, from a patient treated with antithyroid drugs. The receptors were gathered from a woman younger than 45 with Graves disease.

This clonotype was counted ten times or more. The V and J genes are TRBV20-1 and TRBJ2-6; D remains ambiguous. Trimming stripped 6 bases from V and 4 bases from J, with 13 bases between. The germline gives CDR1 DFQATT, CDR2 SNEGSKA (reference sequence). The CDR3 runs to 14 residues. The CDR3 DNA is TGCAGTGCCTTAGGGCTCTCCGGGGCCAACGTCCTGACTTTC. It translates to CSALGLSGANVLTF.

The sample holds many counts of this clonotype. The rearrangement uses TRBV28 and TRBJ1-1; maybe TRBD1 (5 bases). Looked up from germline, CDR1 is MDHEN and CDR2 is SYDVKM. The V end lost 3 bases, the J end lost 4 bases, and 12 bases lay between the germline ends. This CDR3 contains 14 residues. DNA of the CDR3: TGTGCCAGCAGTTTCACCCTGGGGGGCACTGAAGCTTTCTTT. It yields the protein CASSFTLGGTEAFF.

J is TRBJ1-2 and V is TRBV29-1, with TRBD1 identical over 10 bases. The CDR3 extends over 15 amino acids. V lost 4 bases and J lost 1; bases outside the gene matches: 6. CDR1 SQVTM and CDR2 ANQGSEA come from the germline V gene. CDR3 amino acids: CSVAGQGGINYGYTF. DNA for the CDR3: TGCAGCGTTGCCGGACAGGGGGGAATTAACTATGGCTACACCTTC.

This clonotype has a count of ten or more. This chain joins TRBV7-9 and TRBJ2-1; D unclear. CDR1 and CDR2 from the germline V gene are SEHNR and FQNEAQ (reference sequence). V lost 3 bases and J lost 10, with 7 bases in between. The CDR3 contains 11 residues. The CDR3 DNA sequence: TGTGCCAGCAGCTTCAACGTGGAGCAGTTCTTC. As protein: CASSFNVEQFF.

This clonotype was found many times. The J gene is TRBJ1-4, the V gene TRBV3-1, with D perhaps matching TRBD1 (5 bases). The germline gives CDR1 LGHDT, CDR2 YNNKEL (reference sequence). This CDR3 spans 21 amino acids. V shed 7 bases and J shed 0 bases, with 30 bases lying between them. The CDR3 protein is CASKLPSYRQGIFTTNEKLFF. Written as DNA, the CDR3 is TGTGCCAGCAAACTTCCCTCGTATAGGCAGGGTATTTTCACAACTAATGAAAAACTGTTTTTT.

This clonotype was found many times. This chain uses TRBV7-9 with TRBJ1-1; maybe TRBD1 (6 bases). Germline-derived CDR1 and CDR2 are SEHNR and FQNEAQ (reference sequence). Trimming shortened V by 1 base and J by 1 base, and 10 bases separated the two germline ends. This CDR3 contains 15 residues. The CDR3 sequence is CASSLGDRSNTEAFF. The CDR3 DNA is TGTGCCAGCAGCTTAGGAGACAGGTCGAACACTGAAGCTTTCTTT.

This clonotype has a count of ten or more. The chain uses TRBV20-1 and TRBJ2-7; 7 bases match TRBD2. Germline lookup yields CDR1 DFQATT and CDR2 SNEGSKA (reference sequence). J lost 5 bases, V lost 1 base, and 11 bases had no gene match. This CDR3 has 15 amino acids. The DNA for the CDR3 is TGCAGTGCTAGAGGAATCACAGCGGGACTGAACGAGCAGTACTTC. It translates to CSARGITAGLNEQYF.

This clonotype was observed at least ten times. The chain uses TRBV5-6 and TRBJ2-5; 9 positions agree with TRBD2. Germline assignment: CDR1 SGHDT and CDR2 YYEEEE. The CDR3 loop spans 16 amino acids. V shed 3 bases, J shed 4 bases, and the junction held 10 bases outside the gene matches. Written as DNA, the CDR3 is TGTGCCAGCAGCTCCTTGGGTAGCGGGAGAGGAGAGACCCAGTACTTC. It codes for CASSSLGSGRGETQYF.

This chain connects TRBV5-1 to TRBJ2-1; no clear D gene. CDR1 and CDR2 from the germline V gene are SGHRS and YFSETQ. The CDR3 spans 12 residues. Deletions cut 3 bases from V and 9 bases from J, with 10 bases between. The CDR3, as DNA: TGCGCCAGCAGCTCGGACGGGCCTGAGCAGTTCTTC. It codes for CASSSDGPEQFF.

A few counts support this clonotype. V and J are TRBV7-9 and TRBJ2-2; TRBD2 might be the D (5 bases). Germline-derived CDR1 and CDR2 are SEHNR and FQNEAQ (reference sequence). This CDR3 spans 15 amino acids. V dropped 4 bases and J dropped 7 bases, with 16 bases sitting between them. The CDR3: CASSSERHGVGELFF. CDR3 nucleotides: TGTGCCAGCAGCTCCGAGAGACACGGGGTCGGGGAGCTGTTTTTT. Using reference TRBV7-9 and TRBJ2-2 for the parts outside the CDR3, the full variable domain is DTGVSQNPRHKITKRGQNVTFRCDPISEHNRLYWYRQTLGQGPEFLTYFQNEAQLEKSRLLSDRFSAERPKGSFSTLEIQRTEQGDSAMYLCASSSERHGVGELFFGEGSRLTVL.

This clonotype occurred many times. This chain links TRBV7-9 with TRBJ1-4; the D gene is possibly TRBD1 (6 bases). Germline CDR1 reads SEHNR; CDR2 reads FQNEAQ (reference sequence). V dropped 3 bases and J dropped 6 bases, with 14 bases sitting between them. The CDR3 length is 15 residues. The DNA for the CDR3 is TGTGCCAGCAGCTTCACAGGGTTACAGGATGAAAAACTGTTTTTT. Protein: CASSFTGLQDEKLFF.

This clonotype was recorded many times. The rearrangement links TRBV20-1 to TRBJ2-7; 7 bases fit TRBD2. Germline V gene sequence: CDR1 DFQATT, CDR2 SNEGSKA (reference sequence). The trim removed 4 bases at V and 0 bases at J, leaving 3 bases unmatched. The length of the CDR3 is 13 residues. In DNA, the CDR3 is TGCAGTGCTAAGCGGGACTCCTCCTACGAGCAGTACTTC. This gives the protein CSAKRDSSYEQYF.

This clonotype was counted ten times or more. This rearrangement joins TRBV28 to TRBJ2-7, with TRBD2 as a possible D gene (6 bases). CDR1 MDHEN and CDR2 SYDVKM come from the germline V gene. Between the trimmed V and J ends, which lost 1 base and 0 bases, there was a span of 10 bases. The CDR3 has 15 amino acids. CDR3 sequence reads: CASSLYGTVSYEQYF. CDR3 DNA: TGTGCCAGCAGTTTATACGGGACTGTCTCCTACGAGCAGTACTTC.

This clonotype was recorded at least ten times. This chain joins TRBV13 and TRBJ1-1; 7 bases fit TRBD1. CDR3 length: 16 amino acids. CDR1 and CDR2 from the germline V gene are PRHDT and FYEKMQ (reference sequence). J gave up 1 base and V 5 bases, and 10 bases lay outside the gene matches. The CDR3 region has the DNA TGTGCCAGCAGCCCCGAAGAAGGGGGCGCGAACACTGAAGCTTTCTTT. Translation gives CASSPEEGGANTEAFF.

This clonotype appeared a few times. This chain joins TRBV6-5 and TRBJ2-7; possibly TRBD1 for D (5 bases). This CDR3 contains 16 residues. Looked up from germline, CDR1 is MNHEY and CDR2 is SVGAGI. V lost 1 base and J lost 5, with 18 bases in between. Here the CDR3 reads CASSYWGGRAFDEQYF. For the CDR3, the DNA is TGTGCCAGCAGTTACTGGGGTGGCAGGGCCTTTGACGAGCAGTACTTC.

This rearrangement joins TRBV18 to TRBJ2-1, with 8 bases that match TRBD2. The CDR3 extends over 16 amino acids. CDR1 KGHSH and CDR2 LQKENI come from the germline V gene. V trimming: 3 bases; J trimming: 7 bases; junction bases outside the gene matches: 11. The CDR3 sequence is CASSPMGSGSGNEQFF. CDR3 DNA: TGTGCCAGCTCACCCATGGGGAGCGGGAGTGGAAATGAGCAGTTCTTC.

This clonotype was seen many times. V usage is TRBV7-2 and J usage is TRBJ2-1, with unresolved D. CDR1 and CDR2 (germline): SGHTA, FQGNSA. This CDR3 has 13 amino acids. V was cut by 6 bases and J by 8 bases, with 14 bases left in between. CDR3 sequence reads: CASRFHLAYEQFF. The CDR3 DNA follows: TGTGCCAGCAGATTCCATTTGGCGTATGAGCAGTTCTTC.

Comment on this clonotype: As the CDR3 is not closed by the conserved phenylalanine or tryptophan, this likely results from a read error. This chain uses TRBV11-2 with TRBJ2-7; unclear D gene. CDR1 is SGHAT and CDR2 is FQNNGV in the germline V gene. This CDR3 comprises 16 residues. V shed 5 bases and J shed 3 bases, with 20 bases lying between them. CDR3: CASSLNPNRFFYEQYL. CDR3 nucleotide sequence: TGTGCCAGCAGCCTGAATCCGAATAGGTTTTTCTACGAGCAGTACCTC.

This clonotype has ten or more counts. The chain links TRBV7-9 to TRBJ2-5; D remains ambiguous. The CDR3 totals 12 residues. With 5 bases removed from V and 4 bases from J, the gap between germline ends came to 8 bases. Germline V gene data show CDR1 as SEHNR and CDR2 as FQNEAQ (reference sequence). This CDR3 reads CASSRSSETQYF. In DNA form, the CDR3 reads TGTGCCAGCAGCCGGTCCTCAGAGACCCAGTACTTC.

The chain employs TRBV30 and TRBJ1-1; D not resolved. Trimming left V 2 bases short and J 4 bases short, with 14 bases between. The CDR3 covers 14 residues. Germline loops: CDR1 GTSNPN, CDR2 SVGIG (reference sequence). The CDR3 sequence: CAWSRVLVLTEAFF. Written as DNA, the CDR3 is TGTGCCTGGAGTCGGGTTTTAGTGCTCACTGAAGCTTTCTTT.

This clonotype was seen many times. The chain employs TRBV7-3 and TRBJ2-7; tentative D call: TRBD1 (5 bases). V gave up 1 base and J gave up 4 bases, with 14 bases separating them. From germline, CDR1 is SGHTA and CDR2 FQGTGA. CDR3 length: 15 residues. CDR3 DNA: TGTGCCAGCAGCTTAAGGGCAGGGCTGGGGTACGAGCAGTACTTC. Its translation: CASSLRAGLGYEQYF.

In its sample, this clonotype was seen many times. V and J are TRBV2 and TRBJ1-6; the match to TRBD1 covers 7 bases. V was pared by 7 bases and J by 4 bases, with 4 bases of the junction left unmatched. CDR3 length: 14 residues. Germline V gene data show CDR1 as SNHLY and CDR2 as FYNNEI. The CDR3, as DNA: TGTGCCAGCAAGCAGGGGGGTTATAATTCACCCCTCCACTTT. Translation: CASKQGGYNSPLHF.

CDR3 coding DNA: TGTGCCGGAACCGGGACAGGGGTACCGTACGAGCAGTACTTC. Its translation is CAGTGTGVPYEQYF. The chain recombines TRBV7-9 with TRBJ2-7, with TRBD1 matching over 10 bases. V was clipped by 11 bases and J by 4 bases; unmatched bases: 11. Germline-derived CDR1 and CDR2 are SEHNR and FQNEAQ (reference sequence). The CDR3 is made up of 14 amino acids. Using reference TRBV7-9 and TRBJ2-7 for the parts outside the CDR3, the full variable domain is DTGVSQNPRHKITKRGQNVTFRCDPISEHNRLYWYRQTLGQGPEFLTYFQNEAQLEKSRLLSDRFSAERPKGSFSTLEIQRTEQGDSAMYLCAGTGTGVPYEQYFGPGTRLTVT.

In this sample, this clonotype turned up many times. CDR3 amino acids: CASKPASSPLHF. The DNA of the CDR3 is TGTGCCAGCAAACCGGCGAGTTCACCCCTCCACTTT. This rearrangement joins TRBV28 to TRBJ1-6; D is unresolved. V was trimmed by 7 bases and J by 9 bases, leaving 10 bases between them. CDR1 and CDR2 from the germline V gene are MDHEN and SYDVKM. This CDR3 is built from 12 residues.